Presented here are 18 T cell receptor beta chains from one specimen sequenced in a study of response to subunit inactivated influenza vaccine. One entry per CDR3 protein results from TCRdb running MiXCR on the RT-PCR reads. The repertoire holds more than 400,000 distinct CDR3 sequences, with around 7.9% as singletons. This specimen consisted of PBMCs from blood, obtained around 25 months after vaccination. Receptors originate from a man aged 50 to 75 who received an inactivated influenza vaccine.

The chain is built from TRBV7-2 and TRBJ2-6, with D possibly matching TRBD1 (5 bases). Germline V CDR1 and CDR2: SGHTA, FQGNSA. The CDR3 length is 17 residues. V lost 5 bases to trimming and J lost 3 bases, with 17 bases between them. CDR3 residues: CASSPQIREGGANVLTF. The DNA for the CDR3 is TGTGCCAGCAGCCCTCAGATCAGGGAAGGTGGGGCCAACGTCCTGACTTTC.

The V call is TRBV3-1, the J call TRBJ2-6; 8 nucleotides match TRBD1. This CDR3 is 16 amino acids long. V lost 0 bases, J lost 4 bases, and 2 bases stayed unmatched. CDR1 and CDR2 from the germline V gene are LGHDT and YNNKEL (reference sequence). CDR3 sequence: CASSQETGVGANVLTF. The CDR3 DNA reads TGTGCCAGCAGCCAAGAGACAGGGGTAGGGGCCAACGTCCTGACTTTC.

This chain links TRBV12-3 or TRBV12-4 with TRBJ2-1; possibly TRBD2 for D (5 bases). The CDR3 runs to 16 residues. With 5 bases removed from V and 9 bases from J, the gap between germline ends came to 23 bases. The CDR3 DNA reads TGTGCCAGCAGTCTAGAAGTTAATCTCGAGGGTAGTGAGCAGTTCTTC. This encodes CASSLEVNLEGSEQFF.

This clonotype was detected a few times. This rearrangement joins TRBV20-1 to TRBJ2-1; 7 bases map to TRBD2. With V trimmed by 1 base and J by 10 bases, 10 bases remained unmatched. The germline V gene has CDR1 DFQATT and CDR2 SNEGSKA (reference sequence). The CDR3 spans 14 residues. The CDR3 coding sequence is TGCAGTGCTAGAGCGGCAGCGGGGAATGTAGAGCAGTTCTTC. Translated, it gives CSARAAAGNVEQFF.

The table lists this clonotype with many counts. This chain connects TRBV7-9 to TRBJ2-5, with D hard to call. V lost 7 bases, J lost 5 bases, and 8 bases lay in between. This CDR3 has 11 amino acids. Germline V CDR1 and CDR2: SEHNR, FQNEAQ (reference sequence). CDR3 residues: CASKVGETQYF. CDR3 nucleotide sequence: TGTGCCAGCAAGGTTGGGGAGACCCAGTACTTC. Together with reference TRBV7-9 and TRBJ2-5, the CDR3 gives the full variable domain: DTGVSQNPRHKITKRGQNVTFRCDPISEHNRLYWYRQTLGQGPEFLTYFQNEAQLEKSRLLSDRFSAERPKGSFSTLEIQRTEQGDSAMYLCASKVGETQYFGPGTRLLVL.

In this sample, this clonotype turned up a few times. The CDR3 nucleotides read TGCAGTGCTAGTACACAGGTTATGAACACTGAAGCTTTCTTT. It is translated as CSASTQVMNTEAFF. The chain employs TRBV20-1 and TRBJ1-1, with TRBD1 as a possible D gene (5 bases). The germline V and J ends were trimmed by 3 bases and 0 bases, with 11 bases remaining between them. The CDR3 runs to 14 residues. Germline V gene lookup returns CDR1 DFQATT and CDR2 SNEGSKA (reference sequence).

The rearrangement links TRBV27 to TRBJ1-1; 7 bases align to TRBD1. CDR1 and CDR2 from the germline V gene are MNHEY and SMNVEV (reference sequence). The CDR3 covers 14 residues. V lost 5 bases and J lost 6; bases outside the gene matches: 9. Here the CDR3 reads CASSIRQGGAEAFF. Written as DNA, the CDR3 is TGTGCCAGCAGTATACGACAGGGAGGCGCTGAAGCTTTCTTT.

The chain is built from TRBV5-5 and TRBJ2-7; 10 nucleotides line up with TRBD2. V shed 1 base, J shed 3 bases, and the junction held 10 bases outside the gene matches. CDR3 size: 17 residues. Germline lookup yields CDR1 SGHKS and CDR2 YYEKEE (reference sequence). The CDR3 bases are TGTGCCAGCAGCTTGAGGCTAGCGGGAGATAACTACTACGAGCAGTACTTC. This encodes CASSLRLAGDNYYEQYF.

This clonotype occurred many times. The J gene is TRBJ1-1, the V gene TRBV20-1, with D hard to call. This CDR3 contains 13 residues. Germline values: CDR1 DFQATT, CDR2 SNEGSKA (reference sequence). With 4 bases removed from V and 2 bases from J, the gap between germline ends came to 11 bases. The CDR3 is CSAKDRYNTEAFF. The CDR3 coding sequence is TGCAGTGCTAAAGACCGATATAACACTGAAGCTTTCTTT.

This clonotype was observed many times. The chain carries TRBV20-1 and TRBJ1-5; a possible D gene is TRBD1 (6 bases). Germline V CDR1 and CDR2: DFQATT, SNEGSKA (reference sequence). Deletions cut 0 bases from V and 7 bases from J, with 28 bases between. The length of the CDR3 is 19 residues. The CDR3 loop is CSARDGTLGWQGKKQPQHF. The CDR3 nucleotides are TGCAGTGCTAGAGATGGGACCCTGGGCTGGCAGGGGAAGAAACAGCCCCAGCATTTT.

Only a few counts were recorded for this clonotype. This chain uses TRBV11-3 with TRBJ2-1; 14 bases are shared with TRBD2. CDR3 length: 19 residues. Germline assignment: CDR1 SGHNT and CDR2 YENEEA. J gave up 0 bases and V 1 base, and 5 bases lay outside the gene matches. This chain's CDR3 is CASSLVGTSGGPSYNEQFF. DNA for the CDR3: TGTGCCAGCAGCTTAGTAGGGACTAGCGGGGGCCCCTCCTACAATGAGCAGTTCTTC. The full variable domain, rest sourced from reference TRBV11-3 and TRBJ2-1, is EAGVVQSPRYKIIEKKQPVAFWCNPISGHNTLYWYLQNLGQGPELLIRYENEEAVDDSQLPKDRFSAERLKGVDSTLKIQPAELGDSAVYLCASSLVGTSGGPSYNEQFFGPGTRLTVL.

This clonotype was picked up many times. The chain links TRBV29-1 to TRBJ1-1; D uncertain. The CDR3 has 14 residues. Germline-derived CDR1 and CDR2 are SQVTM and ANQGSEA. V was cut by 5 bases and J by 0 bases, with 13 bases left in between. In nucleotides, the CDR3 is TGCAGCGTTTTGAGGCCGAATATGAACACTGAAGCTTTCTTT. It translates to CSVLRPNMNTEAFF.

The chain has TRBV4-1 and TRBJ1-4; possible D gene TRBD1, 5 bases. Trimming took 1 base from V and 4 from J, leaving 25 bases between them. CDR3 size: 20 residues. In germline, CDR1 is MGHRA, CDR2 YSYEKL. The CDR3 region has the DNA TGCGCCAGCAGCCAAGTACGGCAGGGCCATTTCCGGTTTGTTAATGAAAAACTGTTTTTT. It codes for CASSQVRQGHFRFVNEKLFF.

This clonotype was counted many times. The chain joins TRBV25-1 to TRBJ2-7; TRBD1 might be the D (5 bases). The CDR3 loop spans 13 amino acids. CDR1 MGHDK and CDR2 SYGVNS come from the germline V gene. V lost 2 bases to trimming and J lost 4 bases, with 9 bases between them. CDR3 loop: CASSEGARYEQYF. The CDR3 nucleotides are TGTGCCAGCAGTGAAGGGGCCAGATACGAGCAGTACTTC.

This clonotype was observed at least ten times. The V gene is TRBV10-3, the J gene TRBJ1-5; the D is unclear. Looked up from germline, CDR1 is ENHRY and CDR2 is SYGVKD. Trimming cost V 7 bases and J 5 bases, with 12 bases left between them. The CDR3 consists of 13 residues. The CDR3 region is CAITARWDQPQHF. CDR3 in DNA: TGTGCCATCACTGCCCGTTGGGATCAGCCCCAGCATTTT.

This clonotype was seen a few times. The rearrangement uses TRBV6-2 or TRBV6-3 and TRBJ1-4; maybe TRBD1 (5 bases). Trimming pared 8 bases from V and 0 bases from J, leaving 16 bases between. The CDR3 extends over 16 amino acids. The germline gives CDR1 MNHEY, CDR2 SVGEGT. CDR3 DNA sequence: TGTGCCAGCTCCTCCGGGACGGCTGCAACTAATGAAAAACTGTTTTTT. It translates to CASSSGTAATNEKLFF.

This clonotype appeared many times. The V and J genes are TRBV6-5 and TRBJ2-5; TRBD1 is a possible D gene (6 bases). From germline, CDR1 is MNHEY and CDR2 SVGAGI. The CDR3 has 14 amino acids. Trimming removed 0 bases at V and 8 bases at J, with 13 bases between. The CDR3: CASSYSGARETQYF. CDR3 sequence (DNA): TGTGCCAGCAGTTACTCGGGGGCCAGGGAAACCCAGTACTTC.

The chain links TRBV24-1 to TRBJ2-5; D might be TRBD1 or TRBD2, each matching 5 bases. CDR1 and CDR2 from the germline V gene are KGHDR and SFDVKD. V lost 3 bases and J 5 bases, leaving 9 bases between the germline ends. The CDR3 contains 13 residues. CDR3 sequence: CATSDGGPETQYF. The CDR3 DNA follows: TGTGCCACCAGTGATGGGGGACCGGAGACCCAGTACTTC.